The clone carrying this T cell receptor beta chain has a count of ten or more. Its cognate antigen is unknown. These data are taken from a study of naive and memory T cell subsets. Overall study findings and caveats: Over 95% of naive TCR sequences appeared only once after error correction, unlike memory subsets. No ground truth validated the naive and memory repertoire findings.

V was trimmed by 3 bases and J by 5 bases, leaving 11 bases between them. The CDR3 loop spans 13 amino acids. Per the germline V gene, CDR1 is LGHNA and CDR2 is YSLEER. Cells stained for CD3, CD4, CD8, CD45RA and CD27 were sorted into four subsets. Both TRBC1 and TRBC2 were covered by a beta constant-region primer of two equimolar oligonucleotides. A 12-nucleotide UMI and the SP2 primer were added to the cDNA 3' end by oligonucleotide ligation. Each CDR3 protein gets one entry after TCRdb re-called the UMI-ligation and nested PCR reads with MiXCR. In the table there are approximately 85,000 distinct CDR3 sequences, 6% to 7.5% of which are singletons.

The chain links TRBV4-3 to TRBJ2-7, with D perhaps matching TRBD1 (5 bases). Sequences were obtained from central memory CD4+ T cells from blood. This receptor was identified in a human donor in good health. The CDR3, as DNA: TGCGCCAGCAGCCAGGAGACAGCTCACGAGCAGTACTTC. Protein sequence: CASSQETAHEQYF.